The T cell receptor beta chain described here comes from a study of CD8+CD57+ T cells in acquired aplastic anemia. Turning to the study itself: CD4+ and CD8+ cells, once sorted, gave DNA averaging around 3.2 ug.

Trimming removed 2 bases from V and 5 bases from J; junction bases left unmatched: 10. This CDR3 comprises 16 residues. Looked up from germline, CDR1 is ENHRY and CDR2 is SYGVKD. The template used for profiling TCR beta VDJ and CDR3 was genomic DNA. Each CDR3 protein is one row after TCRdb ran MiXCR on the reads. The data show 150,000 to 200,000 distinct CDR3 sequences, approximately 43% seen once. The table lists this clonotype with many counts. Antigen unknown. Study-wide results and caveats: No significant patient-versus-control difference appeared in CD8+ Simpson's diversity. Overlapping CD8+ CDR3 repertoires of patients and controls contained some 27 shared sequences.

This clonotype was sampled from a human donor in good health. The sequenced material came from sorted CD4+, CD8+, or CD8+CD57+ T cells (not recorded which) from PBMCs. This sequence joins TRBV10-3 and TRBJ2-3; 7 nucleotides line up with TRBD1. CDR3 loop: CAISENTGAVGDTQYF. CDR3 bases: TGTGCCATCAGTGAGAATACAGGGGCAGTGGGAGATACGCAGTATTTT.